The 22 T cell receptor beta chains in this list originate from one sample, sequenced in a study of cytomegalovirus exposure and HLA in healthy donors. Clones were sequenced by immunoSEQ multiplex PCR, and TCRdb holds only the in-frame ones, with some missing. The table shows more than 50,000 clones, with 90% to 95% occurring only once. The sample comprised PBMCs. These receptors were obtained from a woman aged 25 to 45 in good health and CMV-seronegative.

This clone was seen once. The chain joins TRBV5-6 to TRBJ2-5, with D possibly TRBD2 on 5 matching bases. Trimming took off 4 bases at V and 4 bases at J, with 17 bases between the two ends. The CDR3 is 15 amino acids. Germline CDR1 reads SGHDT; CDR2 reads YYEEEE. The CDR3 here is CASSPSWRVGETQYF. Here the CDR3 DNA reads TGTGCCAGCAGCCCCTCGTGGCGGGTAGGAGAGACCCAGTACTTC.

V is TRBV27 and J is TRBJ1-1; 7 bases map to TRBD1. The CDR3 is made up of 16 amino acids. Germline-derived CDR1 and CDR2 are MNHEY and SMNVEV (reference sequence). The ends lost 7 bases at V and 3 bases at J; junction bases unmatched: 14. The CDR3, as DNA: TGTGCCAGCACCTCCCAAAAGACAGGGTCGGACACTGAAGCTTTCTTT. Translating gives CASTSQKTGSDTEAFF.

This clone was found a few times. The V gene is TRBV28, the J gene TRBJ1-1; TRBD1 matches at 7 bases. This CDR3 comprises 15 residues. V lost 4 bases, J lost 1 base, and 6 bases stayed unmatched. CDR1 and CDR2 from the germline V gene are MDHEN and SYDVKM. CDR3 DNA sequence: TGTGCCAGCAGTTCCCCCGGGACAGAGAACACTGAAGCTTTCTTT. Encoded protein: CASSSPGTENTEAFF.

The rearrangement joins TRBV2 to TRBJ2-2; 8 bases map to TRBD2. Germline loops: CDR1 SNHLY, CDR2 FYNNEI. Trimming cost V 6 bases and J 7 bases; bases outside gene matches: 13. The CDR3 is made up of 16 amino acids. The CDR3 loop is CASSLLADRGVGELFF. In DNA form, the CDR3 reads TGTGCCAGCAGCTTACTAGCGGACCGAGGGGTCGGGGAGCTGTTTTTT.

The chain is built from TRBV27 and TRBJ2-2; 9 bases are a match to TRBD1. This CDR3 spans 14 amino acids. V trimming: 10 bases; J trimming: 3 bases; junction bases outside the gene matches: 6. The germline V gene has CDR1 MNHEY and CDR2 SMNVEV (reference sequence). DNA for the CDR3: TGTGCCACAGCTGGGACAGGGTACACCGGGGAGCTGTTTTTT. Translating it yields CATAGTGYTGELFF.

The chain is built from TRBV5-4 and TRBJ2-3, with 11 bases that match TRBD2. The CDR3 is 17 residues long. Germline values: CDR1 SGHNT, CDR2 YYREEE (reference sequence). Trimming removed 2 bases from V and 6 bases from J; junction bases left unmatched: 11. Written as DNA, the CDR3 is TGTGCCAGCAGCTTAGAGGGACTAGCGGACCGGGGGGATACGCAGTATTTT. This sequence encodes CASSLEGLADRGDTQYF.

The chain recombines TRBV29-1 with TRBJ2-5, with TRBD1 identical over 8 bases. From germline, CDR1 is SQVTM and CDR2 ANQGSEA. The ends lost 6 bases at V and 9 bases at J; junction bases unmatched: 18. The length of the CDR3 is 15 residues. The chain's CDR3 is CSVGIGFLGQAAQYF. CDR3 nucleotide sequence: TGCAGCGTGGGGATAGGTTTTCTGGGACAGGCCGCCCAGTACTTC.

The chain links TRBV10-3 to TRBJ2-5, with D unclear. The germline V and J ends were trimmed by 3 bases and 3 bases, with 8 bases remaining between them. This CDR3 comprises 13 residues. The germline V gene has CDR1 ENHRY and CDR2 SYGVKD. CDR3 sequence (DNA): TGTGCCATCAGTGACTTCGGTGAAGAGACCCAGTACTTC. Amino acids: CAISDFGEETQYF.

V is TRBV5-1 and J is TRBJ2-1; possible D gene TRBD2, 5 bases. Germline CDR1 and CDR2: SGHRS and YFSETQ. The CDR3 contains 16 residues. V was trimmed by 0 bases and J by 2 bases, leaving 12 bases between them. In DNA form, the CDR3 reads TGCGCCAGCAGCTTGGGGACTTCCGTCGCCTACAATGAGCAGTTCTTC. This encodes CASSLGTSVAYNEQFF.

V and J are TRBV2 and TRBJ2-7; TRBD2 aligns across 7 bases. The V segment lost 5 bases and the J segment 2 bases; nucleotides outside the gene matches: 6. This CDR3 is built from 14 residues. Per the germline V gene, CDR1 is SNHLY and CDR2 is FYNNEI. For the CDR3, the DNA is TGTGCCAGCAGTAATAGCGGGCTGCCCTACGAGCAGTACTTC. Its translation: CASSNSGLPYEQYF.

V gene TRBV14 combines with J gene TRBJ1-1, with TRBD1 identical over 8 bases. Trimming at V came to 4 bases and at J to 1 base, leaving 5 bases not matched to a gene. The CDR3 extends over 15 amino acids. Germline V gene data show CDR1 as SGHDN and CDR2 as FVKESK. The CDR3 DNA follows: TGTGCCAGCAGCCCTTCAGGGGGCGCGAACACTGAAGCTTTCTTT. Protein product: CASSPSGGANTEAFF.

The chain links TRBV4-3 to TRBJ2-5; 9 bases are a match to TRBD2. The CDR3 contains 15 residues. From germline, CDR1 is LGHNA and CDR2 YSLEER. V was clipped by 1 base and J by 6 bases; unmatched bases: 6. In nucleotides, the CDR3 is TGCGCCAGCAGCCAAGGGACTAGCGTTGTAAAGACCCAGTACTTC. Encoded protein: CASSQGTSVVKTQYF.

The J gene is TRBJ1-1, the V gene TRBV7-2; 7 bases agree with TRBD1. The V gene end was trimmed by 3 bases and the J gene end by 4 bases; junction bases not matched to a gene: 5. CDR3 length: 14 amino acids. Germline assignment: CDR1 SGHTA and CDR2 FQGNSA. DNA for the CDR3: TGTGCCAGCAGCTTGAAGGGGGCGCCCACTGAAGCTTTCTTT. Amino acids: CASSLKGAPTEAFF.

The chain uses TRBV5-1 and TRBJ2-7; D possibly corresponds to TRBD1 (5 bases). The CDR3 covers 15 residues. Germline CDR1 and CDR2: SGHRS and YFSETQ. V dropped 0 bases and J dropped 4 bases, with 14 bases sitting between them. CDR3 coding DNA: TGCGCCAGCAGCTTGGATGGCAGGGAAGATTACGAGCAGTACTTC. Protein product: CASSLDGREDYEQYF.

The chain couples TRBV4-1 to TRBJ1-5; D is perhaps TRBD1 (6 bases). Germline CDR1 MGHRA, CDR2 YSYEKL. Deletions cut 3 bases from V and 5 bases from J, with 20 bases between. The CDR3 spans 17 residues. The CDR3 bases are TGCGCCAGCAGCCATCCCGCTCGGGACAAGGCAGATCAGCCCCAGCATTTT. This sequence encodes CASSHPARDKADQPQHF.

CDR3 in amino acids: CASSQESQNGRDTQYF. The CDR3 nucleotides are TGTGCCAGCAGCCAAGAGAGCCAGAACGGGAGGGATACGCAGTATTTT. The chain recombines TRBV4-2 with TRBJ2-3, with 7 bases that match TRBD2. This CDR3 has 16 amino acids. V lost 0 bases to trimming and J lost 6 bases; unmatched junction nucleotides: 9. The germline CDR1 and CDR2 sequences are LGHNA and YNFKEQ.

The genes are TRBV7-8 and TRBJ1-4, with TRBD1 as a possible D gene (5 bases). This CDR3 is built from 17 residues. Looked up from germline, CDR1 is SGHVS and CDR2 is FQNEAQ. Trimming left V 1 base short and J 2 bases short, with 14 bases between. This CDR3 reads CASSLGLSPGTNEKLFF. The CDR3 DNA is TGTGCCAGCAGCTTAGGTTTGTCGCCAGGGACTAATGAAAAACTGTTTTTT.

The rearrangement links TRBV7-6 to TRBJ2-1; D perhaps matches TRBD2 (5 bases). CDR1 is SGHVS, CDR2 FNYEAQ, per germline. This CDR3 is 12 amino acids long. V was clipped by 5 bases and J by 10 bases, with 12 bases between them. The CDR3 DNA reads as TGTGCCAGCAGCAATAGTGGGGAGGAGCAGTTCTTC. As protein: CASSNSGEEQFF.

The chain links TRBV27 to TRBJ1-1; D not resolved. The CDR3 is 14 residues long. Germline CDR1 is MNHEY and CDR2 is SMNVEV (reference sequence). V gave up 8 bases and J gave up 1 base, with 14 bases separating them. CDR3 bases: TGTGCCAGCGGCCCACGGGGAGGGAACACTGAAGCTTTCTTT. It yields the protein CASGPRGGNTEAFF.

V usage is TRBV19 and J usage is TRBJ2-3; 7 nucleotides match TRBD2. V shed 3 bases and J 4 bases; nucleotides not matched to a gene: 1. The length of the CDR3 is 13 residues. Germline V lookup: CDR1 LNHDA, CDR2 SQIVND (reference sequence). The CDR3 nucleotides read TGTGCCAGTAGTATCGGGGGGTCAGATACGCAGTATTTT. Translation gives CASSIGGSDTQYF. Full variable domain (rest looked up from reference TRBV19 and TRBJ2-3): DGGITQSPKYLFRKEGQNVTLSCEQNLNHDAMYWYRQDPGQGLRLIYYSQIVNDFQKGDIAEGYSVSREKKESFPLTVTSAQKNPTAFYLCASSIGGSDTQYFGPGTRLTVL.

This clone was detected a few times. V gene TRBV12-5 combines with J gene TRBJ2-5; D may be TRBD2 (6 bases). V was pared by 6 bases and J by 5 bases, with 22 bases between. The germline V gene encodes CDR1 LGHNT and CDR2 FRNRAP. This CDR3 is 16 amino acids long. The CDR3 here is CASGGGSLNSFETQYF. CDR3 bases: TGTGCTAGTGGGGGAGGCTCTCTCAATAGTTTTGAGACCCAGTACTTC.

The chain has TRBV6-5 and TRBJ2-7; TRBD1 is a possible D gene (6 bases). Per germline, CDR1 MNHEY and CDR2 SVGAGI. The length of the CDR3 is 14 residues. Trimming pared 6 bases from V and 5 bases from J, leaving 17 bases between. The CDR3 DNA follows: TGTGCCAGCAGCACCCTGGACAGTTTAGACGAGCAGTACTTC. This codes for CASSTLDSLDEQYF.